Following are 19 T cell receptor beta chains from one sample sequenced in a study of molecular identifiers for immune sequencing clone quantification. TCRdb called the PCR reads again in MiXCR, with one record for every CDR3 protein. There are about 640,000 distinct CDR3 sequences in the sample; less than 20% occur only once, and around 0.86% lies in the top ten. The sequencing input was naive CD8+ T cells from blood, with Jurkat cell RNA spiked in. Subset specified: FACS-sorted CD8+CD4-CCR7+CD45RA+ naive T cells. These receptors all come from a human donor in good health. Some libraries in this study had Jurkat cell RNA spiked in.

Details on this clonotype: This could be a read error, since a much larger clone is one nucleotide away. J is TRBJ1-1 and V is TRBV2; possible D gene TRBD1, 5 bases. Trimming shortened V by 1 base and J by 4 bases, and 13 bases separated the two germline ends. Germline loops: CDR1 SNHLY, CDR2 FYNNEI. There are 15 residues in the CDR3. CDR3 DNA sequence: TGTGCCAGCAGTGAAGATCGTTCAGGGAGCACTGAAGCTTTCTTT. Encoded protein: CASSEDRSGSTEAFF.

This clonotype showed up many times. The chain is built from TRBV15 and TRBJ1-5; D gene uncertain. V was shortened by 5 bases and J by 6 bases, with 8 bases between the two germline ends. This CDR3 spans 12 amino acids. Germline CDR1 and CDR2: LNHNV and YYDKDF (reference sequence). CDR3 region: CATSLGSQPQHF. For the CDR3, the DNA is TGTGCCACCAGCTTAGGTAGTCAGCCCCAGCATTTT.

This clonotype was seen at least ten times. The chain is built from TRBV10-2 and TRBJ2-3; D not resolved. This CDR3 has 16 residues. V was trimmed by 1 base and J by 6 bases, leaving 17 bases between them. Germline-derived CDR1 and CDR2 are WSHSY and SAAADI. The CDR3 bases are TGCGCCAGCAGTGAGTGGTTAGCTATCGGTAGGGATACGCAGTATTTT. Encoded protein: CASSEWLAIGRDTQYF.

This clonotype was seen many times. This chain links TRBV6-5 with TRBJ1-4; no firm D call. CDR3 size: 13 residues. Trimming cost V 2 bases and J 14 bases, with 15 bases left between them. Germline V gene lookup returns CDR1 MNHEY and CDR2 SVGAGI. CDR3 sequence: CASSYAVRGHLFF. The CDR3 DNA follows: TGTGCCAGCAGTTACGCCGTACGCGGCCACCTGTTTTTT.

On this clonotype itself: Possible read error: a much larger clone is one base away. The chain recombines TRBV6-2 or TRBV6-3 with TRBJ1-1, with 8 positions matching TRBD1. Germline-derived CDR1 and CDR2 are MNHEY and SVGEGT. The CDR3 has 14 amino acids. The CDR3 DNA reads TGTGCCAGCAGTTACCCAGGGGGCTACACTGAAGCTTCCTTT. Translated, it gives CASSYPGGYTEASF.

The V gene is TRBV11-2, the J gene TRBJ1-4; TRBD1 matches 8 bases. This CDR3 comprises 19 residues. The germline CDR1 and CDR2 sequences are SGHAT and FQNNGV. V was clipped by 0 bases and J by 5 bases; unmatched bases: 14. Here the CDR3 DNA reads TGTGCCAGCAGCTTAGATTTCCATCTAACGGGACAGGCCAATGAAAAACTGTTTTTT. Residues: CASSLDFHLTGQANEKLFF.

In its sample, this clonotype was seen a few times. The CDR3 nucleotides read TGTGCCAGCAGCCTACCGGGAGGGCACGAGCAGTACTTC. Its protein product is CASSLPGGHEQYF. The rearrangement links TRBV7-9 to TRBJ2-7; 8 bases fit TRBD2. Germline values: CDR1 SEHNR, CDR2 FQNEAQ (reference sequence). J lost 5 bases, V lost 5 bases, and 5 bases had no gene match. This CDR3 has 13 amino acids.

This clonotype was detected ten times or more. The rearrangement joins TRBV2 to TRBJ2-5; 11 bases are shared with TRBD2. The CDR3 extends over 14 amino acids. Germline assignment: CDR1 SNHLY and CDR2 FYNNEI. After removal of 7 bases from V and 4 bases from J, the junction contained 5 bases not matched to a gene. CDR3 bases: TGTGCCAGCAATCCCGGACTAGCGGGAGAGACCCAGTACTTC. It codes for CASNPGLAGETQYF.

This clonotype was seen at least ten times. This rearrangement joins TRBV6-5 to TRBJ1-1, with D possibly TRBD1 on 5 matching bases. V dropped 0 bases and J dropped 5 bases, with 10 bases sitting between them. Germline CDR1 MNHEY, CDR2 SVGAGI. CDR3 length: 14 residues. CDR3 coding DNA: TGTGCCAGCAGTTACTCGGGGGGGGGGACTGAAGCTTTCTTT. It specifies CASSYSGGGTEAFF.

In regard to this clonotype: The germline gene is not matched at one end of the junction; a read error may be the cause. This chain connects TRBV15 to TRBJ1-1; maybe TRBD1 (5 bases). This CDR3 region has 14 residues. Per germline, CDR1 LNHNV and CDR2 YYDKDF (reference sequence). The CDR3 DNA sequence: TGTGCCACCAGCAGCTCACGGGGGAACACTGTAGCTTTCTTT. Its translation: CATSSSRGNTVAFF.

The table lists this clonotype with many counts. The V gene is TRBV4-1, the J gene TRBJ2-5; D not certain. Germline-derived CDR1 and CDR2 are MGHRA and YSYEKL. This CDR3 comprises 15 residues. V dropped 0 bases and J dropped 2 bases, with 10 bases sitting between them. The chain's CDR3 is CASSQETVLQETQYF. The CDR3 DNA sequence: TGCGCCAGCAGCCAAGAAACAGTATTACAAGAGACCCAGTACTTC.

This clonotype was counted at least ten times. The chain carries TRBV14 and TRBJ1-4; 8 bases are a match to TRBD1. Per the germline V gene, CDR1 is SGHDN and CDR2 is FVKESK. V trimming: 0 bases; J trimming: 0 bases; junction bases outside the gene matches: 9. The CDR3 has 19 amino acids. CDR3 sequence: CASSQEAWTGTTTNEKLFF. Written as DNA, the CDR3 is TGTGCCAGCAGCCAAGAAGCGTGGACAGGGACCACAACTAATGAAAAACTGTTTTTT.

This clonotype was counted ten times or more. The chain employs TRBV30 and TRBJ1-1; D gene uncertain. Looked up from germline, CDR1 is GTSNPN and CDR2 is SVGIG (reference sequence). With 7 bases removed from V and 6 bases from J, the gap between germline ends came to 18 bases. This CDR3 contains 13 residues. The CDR3 region has the DNA TGTGCCTCCACCGGGCAGGAGAATGCTGAAGCTTTCTTT. It encodes CASTGQENAEAFF.

This clonotype was seen many times. The chain joins TRBV13 to TRBJ1-4, with D uncertain. The germline V gene encodes CDR1 PRHDT and CDR2 FYEKMQ (reference sequence). Deletions cut 3 bases from V and 8 bases from J, with 13 bases between. The CDR3 spans 14 residues. CDR3: CASSFSVGREKLFF. The CDR3, as DNA: TGTGCCAGCAGCTTTTCGGTAGGGCGAGAAAAACTGTTTTTT.

This clonotype was recorded at least ten times. J is TRBJ1-1 and V is TRBV27; TRBD1 is a possible D gene (6 bases). V dropped 7 bases and J dropped 3 bases, with 18 bases sitting between them. The CDR3 sequence is 15 residues long. Germline CDR1 reads MNHEY; CDR2 reads SMNVEV (reference sequence). The CDR3 loop reads CASTPAGALDTEAFF. CDR3 bases: TGTGCCAGCACCCCGGCGGGGGCATTGGACACTGAAGCTTTCTTT.

In the case of this clonotype: A much larger clone differs by one base, so this may be a read error. The V and J genes are TRBV19 and TRBJ1-5; D gene uncertain. Judging by the DNA end, TRBJ2-3 fits better; the J call may be wrong. From germline, CDR1 is LNHDA and CDR2 SQIVND (reference sequence). The CDR3 loop spans 17 amino acids. The DNA for the CDR3 is TGTGCCAGTAGTCCCGGGCCTGCCGGCTATAGCAATCAGCCCCAGTATTTT. Its translation is CASSPGPAGYSNQPQYF.

Concerning this clonotype itself: With a much larger clone just one base away, this may be a read error. A read error is likely, as this CDR3 ends without the conserved phenylalanine or tryptophan. The rearrangement uses TRBV6-5 and TRBJ1-1; TRBD1 matches at 8 bases. The CDR3 spans 12 residues. Unmatched junction bases numbered 7, after V lost 6 bases and J lost 10 bases. CDR1 and CDR2 (germline): MNHEY, SVGAGI. CDR3 coding DNA: TGTGCCAGCAGGTTCACAGGGGGGATAGCTTTCTCT. Translation gives CASRFTGGIAFS.

Many counts were recorded for this clonotype. J is TRBJ2-7 and V is TRBV20-1, with TRBD1 matching 7 bases. J was trimmed by 3 bases and V by 4 bases; bases with no gene match: 6. Per the germline V gene, CDR1 is DFQATT and CDR2 is SNEGSKA (reference sequence). The length of the CDR3 is 13 residues. The CDR3 nucleotides read TGCAGTGCTAAAGAGGGGGCCGGCTACGAGCAGTACTTC. Protein sequence: CSAKEGAGYEQYF.

This clonotype has just a few counts. One end of the junction is discordant with germline, which a read error may explain. The rearrangement uses TRBV7-2 and TRBJ2-6; no firm D call. Germline assignment: CDR1 SGHTA and CDR2 FQGNSA. The CDR3 sequence is 15 residues long. CDR3: CASSLVEAGANVLTF. CDR3 coding DNA: TGCGCCAGCAGCTTAGTAGAGGCTGGGGCCAACGTCCTGACTTTC.